This entry is about one T cell receptor beta chain. Its antigen is currently unknown. These data belong to a study of T cells in Graves' hyperthyroidism and ophthalmopathy. General observations from the study: The model anticipated ophthalmopathy a median around six months pre-onset. Blood also contained most expanded thyroid clonotypes above 0.001.

V lost 7 bases and J lost 10; bases outside the gene matches: 4. The CDR3 is made up of 11 amino acids. Per the germline V gene, CDR1 is ENHRY and CDR2 is SYGVKD. Ophthalmopathy patients all had a Clinical Activity Score of at least 3, a NOSPECS grade of at least 4 and disease under 3 months old. A 10 ml volume of fresh peripheral blood provided the PBMCs. TCR beta CDR3 sequences were amplified from RNA transcripts. TCR CDR3 regions were first amplified by RT-PCR with HTBI primers. TCRdb re-derived calls from the multiplex PCR reads in MiXCR, one entry per CDR3 protein. Altogether 300,000 to 450,000 distinct CDR3 sequences are present, about a fifth being singletons, with the ten largest covering 40%.

The source is a man aged 18 to 35 with Graves' ophthalmopathy. This rearrangement joins TRBV10-3 to TRBJ2-1; 7 bases line up with TRBD1. Sequencing was performed on blood. The CDR3 loop is CAIKGAREQFF. The CDR3 DNA reads TGTGCCATCAAGGGGGCTAGGGAGCAGTTCTTC.